This record covers a single T cell receptor (beta chain). The target antigen is unknown. Clones were sequenced by immunoSEQ multiplex PCR, and TCRdb holds only the in-frame ones, with some missing. Counted here are some 140,000 clones, roughly 90% occurring once; the ten biggest clones make up just over 5.5%. The record originates from a study of T cell responses to AZD1222 COVID-19 vaccine. Study findings and constraints: Spike was spanned by vaccine-associated CD4 TCRs, which were dominant at 160-218 and 743-854. Repertoires in all cases were sampled only once the peak T cell response had passed.

This TCR was sampled from an adult in good health. The material sequenced was peripheral blood, taken on day 0 of AZD1222 vaccination.

The CDR3 here is CAISAGVALGNEQFF. In nucleotides, the CDR3 is TGTGCCATCAGTGCGGGGGTAGCACTGGGCAATGAGCAGTTCTTC. The genes are TRBV10-3 and TRBJ2-1; perhaps TRBD2 as D (6 bases). Trimming cost V 4 bases and J 6 bases, with 16 bases left between them. Germline CDR1 is ENHRY and CDR2 is SYGVKD. This CDR3 spans 15 amino acids.